The 30 T cell receptor beta chains below all came from one sample that was sequenced in a study of T-cell reconstitution after alpha-beta-depleted transplantation in children (dated by TCRdb to about 2016). Library preparation employed PCR. Instrument on record: Illumina HiSeq 2500. To normalize quantification of the TCRbeta repertoire, the TCR libraries were built with molecular barcoding that relied on unique molecular identifiers. The public reads were quality trimmed at Q25 with fastp and then assembled into clones with MiXCR by TCRdb, keeping productive beta chains. Rows are combined by CDR3 protein, so each entry shows the most common genes and DNA. The sample profile shows about 610,000 distinct CDR3 sequences; roughly a tenth of them were found once. The top ten clones comprise 4% of the sample. Sequences were derived from PBMCs from the stem cell graft donor, sampled from the stem cell graft. The origin of the receptors is a human donor who donated a stem cell graft to a child with acute myeloid leukemia.

The chain links TRBV5-1 to TRBJ1-4, with D hard to call. Per germline, CDR1 SGHRS and CDR2 YFSETQ. The CDR3 sequence is 16 residues long. V was trimmed by 0 bases and J by 0 bases, leaving 9 bases between them. CDR3 nucleotide sequence: TGCGCCAGCAGCTTGGGAGACGGAGCAACTAATGAAAAACTGTTTTTT. It specifies CASSLGDGATNEKLFF.

CDR3 residues: CSAREPGQVNTEAFF. In DNA form, the CDR3 reads TGCAGTGCTAGAGAACCGGGACAAGTGAACACTGAAGCTTTCTTT. J is TRBJ1-1 and V is TRBV20-1, with a possible D match to TRBD1 (6 bases). CDR3 length: 15 residues. The germline V and J ends were trimmed by 0 bases and 0 bases, with 11 bases remaining between them. Germline lookup yields CDR1 DFQATT and CDR2 SNEGSKA (reference sequence).

J is TRBJ1-5 and V is TRBV20-1, with D perhaps matching TRBD1 (5 bases). CDR1 and CDR2 (germline): DFQATT, SNEGSKA (reference sequence). The length of the CDR3 is 14 residues. V shed 3 bases and J shed 7 bases, with 16 bases lying between them. The CDR3 DNA reads as TGCAGTGCTAGTGCTGCGGGGGTTAACCAGCCCCAGCATTTT. This gives the protein CSASAAGVNQPQHF.

The chain employs TRBV20-1 and TRBJ1-5; D ambiguous. The CDR3 contains 13 residues. Trimming stripped 4 bases from V and 6 bases from J, with 13 bases between. Germline values: CDR1 DFQATT, CDR2 SNEGSKA (reference sequence). The CDR3 region has the DNA TGCAGTGCTACTTCACGCGGCAGTCAGCCCCAGCATTTT. Its translation: CSATSRGSQPQHF.

This clonotype was detected many times. CDR3 DNA sequence: TGTGCCAGCAGTTACTTCCCGACAGGGTTTAGCTCCTACGAGCAGTACTTC. Translated, it gives CASSYFPTGFSSYEQYF. The chain has TRBV6-5 and TRBJ2-7; 7 bases map to TRBD1. The CDR3 extends over 17 amino acids. The germline V gene has CDR1 MNHEY and CDR2 SVGAGI. With V trimmed by 1 base and J by 0 bases, 9 bases remained unmatched.

This clonotype has a count of ten or more. The V and J genes are TRBV25-1 and TRBJ2-1; 8 positions agree with TRBD1. V lost 4 bases, J lost 9 bases, and 2 bases stayed unmatched. The germline CDR1 and CDR2 sequences are MGHDK and SYGVNS. The CDR3 extends over 12 amino acids. CDR3 loop: CASSADRGEQFF. The CDR3 coding sequence is TGTGCCAGCAGTGCTGACAGGGGTGAGCAGTTCTTC.

This clonotype has ten or more counts. The V and J genes are TRBV20-1 and TRBJ2-1, with 8 bases fitting TRBD2. The CDR3 spans 14 residues. From germline, CDR1 is DFQATT and CDR2 SNEGSKA (reference sequence). The V segment lost 3 bases and the J segment 12 bases; nucleotides outside the gene matches: 13. The CDR3 DNA follows: TGCAGTGCTAGGGCGGGAGGTTCCCGTGGGGGGCAGTTCTTC. Encoded protein: CSARAGGSRGGQFF.

A few counts support this clonotype. The gene calls are TRBV24-1 and TRBJ2-1; 9 positions agree with TRBD2. With V trimmed by 5 bases and J by 6 bases, 1 base remained unmatched. Germline V CDR1 and CDR2: KGHDR, SFDVKD. The CDR3 is 13 residues long. The CDR3 spells CATSGAGGNEQFF. CDR3 DNA: TGTGCCACCAGTGGAGCGGGAGGCAATGAGCAGTTCTTC.

Remarks on this clonotype: The junction does not match germline at one end; this may be a read error. The chain has TRBV12-3 or TRBV12-4 and TRBJ2-1; the match to TRBD2 covers 12 bases. The CDR3 has 18 amino acids. CDR3 loop: CTSSLGTSGGFSYNEQFF. In DNA, the CDR3 is TGTACCAGCAGTTTAGGAACTAGCGGGGGGTTTTCCTACAATGAGCAGTTCTTC.

This clonotype was picked up one time. A much larger clone lies a single base off, so this may be a read error. This chain joins TRBV5-6 and TRBJ2-1, with 10 bases identical to TRBD2. The CDR3 length is 15 residues. CDR1 and CDR2 from the germline V gene are SGHDT and YYEEEE. CDR3 sequence: CASEGGLAVYNGQFF. CDR3 coding DNA: TGTGCCAGCGAAGGAGGACTAGCGGTATACAATGGGCAGTTCTTC.

The rearrangement uses TRBV6-2 or TRBV6-3 and TRBJ2-6, with D maybe TRBD1 (5 bases). The ends were cut back, 5 bases at V and 0 bases at J, with 11 bases in the middle. This CDR3 region has 16 residues. CDR1 is MNHEY and CDR2 is SVGEGT in the germline V gene. This CDR3 reads CASSHQGFSGANVLTF. CDR3 DNA: TGTGCCAGCAGTCATCAGGGTTTCTCTGGGGCCAACGTCCTGACTTTC.

There are a few counts of this clonotype. V usage is TRBV4-3 and J usage is TRBJ2-3; D could derive from TRBD1 or TRBD2 (5 bases each). The germline V gene has CDR1 LGHNA and CDR2 YSLEER. CDR3 size: 17 residues. Trimming stripped 4 bases from V and 0 bases from J, with 17 bases between. Here the CDR3 reads CASSPRDGGSSTDTQYF. The CDR3 DNA sequence: TGCGCCAGCAGCCCTCGGGACGGCGGTTCTAGCACAGATACGCAGTATTTT.

This clonotype was recorded at least ten times. This chain connects TRBV7-9 to TRBJ2-3; 9 bases are a match to TRBD2. Per the germline V gene, CDR1 is SEHNR and CDR2 is FQNEAQ (reference sequence). Unmatched junction bases numbered 12, after V lost 4 bases and J lost 4 bases. This CDR3 is 17 amino acids long. The chain's CDR3 is CASSSPGLAPWADTQYF. The CDR3 nucleotides read TGTGCCAGCAGCTCCCCGGGACTAGCCCCATGGGCAGATACGCAGTATTTT.

This clonotype has only a few counts. This chain connects TRBV5-1 to TRBJ2-2; no firm D call. V gave up 2 bases and J gave up 6 bases, with 8 bases separating them. Germline V gene data show CDR1 as SGHRS and CDR2 as YFSETQ. CDR3 length: 13 amino acids. CDR3 in amino acids: CASSFNVAGELFF. CDR3 in DNA: TGCGCCAGCAGCTTCAATGTTGCCGGGGAGCTGTTTTTT.

This chain joins TRBV7-8 and TRBJ2-2; 12 bases are shared with TRBD2. Germline assignment: CDR1 SGHVS and CDR2 FQNEAQ. This CDR3 is 16 amino acids long. V shed 5 bases, J shed 4 bases, and the junction held 5 bases outside the gene matches. Here the CDR3 reads CASSHLAGGSTGELFF. CDR3 nucleotides: TGTGCCAGCAGCCATCTAGCGGGAGGGAGCACCGGGGAGCTGTTTTTT.

Ten or more counts support this clonotype. This rearrangement joins TRBV4-3 to TRBJ2-2; D uncertain. Per the germline V gene, CDR1 is LGHNA and CDR2 is YSLEER. V lost 3 bases and J 2 bases, leaving 16 bases between the germline ends. The CDR3 sequence is 17 residues long. The CDR3 sequence: CASSQRLESPNTGELFF. For the CDR3, the DNA is TGCGCCAGCAGCCAGCGGCTGGAGTCCCCAAACACCGGGGAGCTGTTTTTT.

V gene TRBV24-1 combines with J gene TRBJ1-5; no reliable D call. Germline V gene lookup returns CDR1 KGHDR and CDR2 SFDVKD. V was cut by 6 bases and J by 6 bases, with 11 bases left in between. The CDR3 is 13 amino acids. As DNA, the CDR3 is TGTGCCACCAGTAAGGGAAGCGCTCAGCCCCAGCATTTT. This codes for CATSKGSAQPQHF.

In this sample, this clonotype turned up a few times. The chain recombines TRBV14 with TRBJ2-7; perhaps TRBD1 as D (6 bases). The CDR3 length is 12 residues. CDR1 and CDR2 from the germline V gene are SGHDN and FVKESK. Trimming took off 3 bases at V and 6 bases at J, with 9 bases between the two ends. CDR3 nucleotide sequence: TGTGCCAGCAGCCACCAACAGGGCGAGCAGTACTTC. Translating it yields CASSHQQGEQYF.

This clonotype was found many times. The CDR3 DNA reads TGTGCCGAGCCAGCACAGGGGGCGGCCGGGGAGCTGTTTTTT. This codes for CAEPAQGAAGELFF. The chain joins TRBV7-2 to TRBJ2-2; TRBD1 agrees at 9 bases. The CDR3 length is 14 residues. Germline CDR1 and CDR2: SGHTA and FQGNSA. J was trimmed by 6 bases and V by 11 bases; bases with no gene match: 10. The entire variable domain, with the rest obtained from reference TRBV7-2 and TRBJ2-2, is as follows: GAGVSQSPSNKVTEKGKDVELRCDPISGHTALYWYRQSLGQGLEFLIYFQGNSAPDKSGLPSDRFSAERTGGSVSTLTIQRTQQEDSAVYLCAEPAQGAAGELFFGEGSRLTVL.

This clonotype was picked up many times. The chain recombines TRBV7-6 with TRBJ2-3; D perhaps matches TRBD1 (6 bases). Germline V gene sequence: CDR1 SGHVS, CDR2 FNYEAQ. This CDR3 has 21 amino acids. Trimming stripped 3 bases from V and 4 bases from J, with 32 bases between. CDR3 sequence: CASSFRGPGQVNALWADTQYF. As DNA, the CDR3 is TGTGCCAGCAGCTTCAGGGGCCCCGGCCAGGTCAACGCACTGTGGGCAGATACGCAGTATTTT.

The sample holds a few counts of this clonotype. The chain recombines TRBV18 with TRBJ1-1; TRBD1 is a possible D gene (6 bases). CDR1 is KGHSH, CDR2 LQKENI, per germline. V lost 3 bases, J lost 4 bases, and 18 bases lay in between. This CDR3 contains 16 residues. CDR3 nucleotides: TGTGCCAGCTCACCCCAGGTGAGGGGGGCAGGCACTGAAGCTTTCTTT. Protein: CASSPQVRGAGTEAFF.

In its sample, this clonotype was seen a few times. The V and J genes are TRBV6-2 or TRBV6-3 and TRBJ1-5; possibly TRBD1 for D (5 bases). V shed 3 bases and J shed 7 bases, with 10 bases lying between them. The CDR3 spans 13 residues. Germline CDR1 and CDR2: MNHEY and SVGEGT. As DNA, the CDR3 is TGTGCCAGCAGTTATGCAGGGTGGCAGCCCCAGCATTTT. This codes for CASSYAGWQPQHF.

This clonotype was counted many times. V gene TRBV4-2 combines with J gene TRBJ2-1; 8 bases fit TRBD2. After removal of 6 bases from V and 9 bases from J, the junction contained 16 bases not matched to a gene. CDR3 length: 16 amino acids. The germline V gene encodes CDR1 LGHNA and CDR2 YNFKEQ. The CDR3 nucleotides are TGTGCCAGCAGACGTAAGCGGGAGAGTGTTCCCACTGAGCAGTTCTTC. This gives the protein CASRRKRESVPTEQFF.

This clonotype was counted many times. The chain is built from TRBV29-1 and TRBJ1-1; no firm D call. CDR3 length equals 10 residues. Germline CDR1 SQVTM, CDR2 ANQGSEA. Trimming left V 5 bases short and J 4 bases short, with 5 bases between. CDR3 region: CSVIVTEAFF. The DNA of the CDR3 is TGCAGCGTTATAGTCACTGAAGCTTTCTTT.

The chain combines TRBV5-1 with TRBJ2-2; 14 bases are a match to TRBD2. This CDR3 has 19 residues. Germline CDR1 SGHRS, CDR2 YFSETQ. Trimming removed 1 base from V and 1 base from J; junction bases left unmatched: 6. CDR3 loop: CASSLTGLAGVVNTGELFF. The CDR3 region has the DNA TGCGCCAGCAGCTTGACGGGACTAGCGGGAGTCGTGAACACCGGGGAGCTGTTTTTT.

This clonotype showed up many times. This rearrangement joins TRBV29-1 to TRBJ2-2; no definite D call. Germline assignment: CDR1 SQVTM and CDR2 ANQGSEA. V lost 7 bases, J lost 7 bases, and 10 bases lay in between. The CDR3 spans 11 residues. The CDR3 DNA follows: TGCAGCGCAAGGGTTATCGGGGAGCTGTTTTTT. It yields the protein CSARVIGELFF.

This sequence joins TRBV12-3 or TRBV12-4 and TRBJ2-5; TRBD2 might be the D (5 bases). The CDR3 covers 17 residues. Trimming stripped 3 bases from V and 3 bases from J, with 20 bases between. CDR3 in amino acids: CASSLIAGVAKEETQYF. The CDR3 DNA is TGTGCCAGCAGTTTGATTGCCGGGGTGGCAAAGGAAGAGACCCAGTACTTC.

This chain links TRBV9 with TRBJ2-6, with 11 bases fitting TRBD1. The CDR3 extends over 17 amino acids. Germline V gene data show CDR1 as SGDLS and CDR2 as YYNGEE. V lost 3 bases and J lost 1; bases outside the gene matches: 3. This chain's CDR3 is CASSGTGGVSGANVLTF. CDR3 nucleotides: TGTGCCAGCAGCGGGACAGGGGGCGTTTCTGGGGCCAACGTCCTGACTTTC.

This clonotype was observed a few times. The chain is built from TRBV20-1 and TRBJ2-5; D not certain. Germline values: CDR1 DFQATT, CDR2 SNEGSKA (reference sequence). The CDR3 extends over 14 amino acids. With 6 bases removed from V and 3 bases from J, the gap between germline ends came to 17 bases. This chain's CDR3 is CSAQTHAGEETQYF. The DNA of the CDR3 is TGCAGTGCGCAGACTCACGCAGGCGAAGAGACCCAGTACTTC.

This clonotype was seen a few times. The V and J genes are TRBV6-1 and TRBJ2-1, with D hard to call. CDR3 length: 15 residues. Germline V gene data show CDR1 as MNHNS and CDR2 as SASEGT. V dropped 5 bases and J dropped 2 bases, with 13 bases sitting between them. The DNA of the CDR3 is TGTGCCAGCAGTCGAGGAGCCCCAACCTACAATGAGCAGTTCTTC. Translation gives CASSRGAPTYNEQFF.